This T cell receptor beta chain originates from a study of blood T cell repertoires in COVID-19. V was trimmed by 2 bases and J by 0 bases, leaving 8 bases between them. This CDR3 region has 14 residues. Germline V gene lookup returns CDR1 SGHKS and CDR2 YYEKEE (reference sequence). The method was immunoSEQ multiplex PCR; TCRdb's version includes in-frame clones alone and lacks a portion of them. Here the sample spans under 250,000 clones, around 84% being singletons. V usage is TRBV5-5 and J usage is TRBJ1-2; D gene unclear. The receptor was derived from a human donor in a cohort sampled during active COVID-19. Material for sequencing was peripheral blood. CDR3 protein: CASSLGSPNYGYTF. Written as DNA, the CDR3 is TGTGCCAGCAGCTTAGGGAGTCCTAACTATGGCTACACCTTC.